These 23 T cell receptor beta chains came from one sample sequenced in a study of a mutant IDH1 vaccine in newly diagnosed glioma. Profiled with immunoSEQ multiplex PCR; TCRdb holds only in-frame clones, not every one. The table has about 92,000 clones, just under 80% seen once. Time point in this sample: baseline, week 1 (first vaccination visit). Noted treatment: pre-vaccination baseline after standard-of-care therapy. The sample here was PBMCs, taken from a glioma patient treated with radiotherapy, temozolomide or both. The receptors shown here come from a man aged 40-55 years with glioma.

The chain is built from TRBV6-5 and TRBJ1-4, with D perhaps matching TRBD1 (5 bases). The CDR3 sequence is 14 residues long. Germline V gene lookup returns CDR1 MNHEY and CDR2 SVGAGI. Trimming took 6 bases from V and 8 from J, leaving 16 bases between them. The DNA of the CDR3 is TGTGCCAGCAGCCAAATGGGGCAGGTCGAAAAACTGTTTTTT. It specifies CASSQMGQVEKLFF.

The chain has TRBV7-3 and TRBJ2-2; unclear D gene. Germline V gene data show CDR1 as SGHTA and CDR2 as FQGTGA. V lost 5 bases and J 0 bases, leaving 13 bases between the germline ends. The CDR3 has 16 residues. The CDR3 nucleotides are TGTGCCAGCAGCCCCCAGGTCCTATCGAACACCGGGGAGCTGTTTTTT. Translation gives CASSPQVLSNTGELFF.

This rearrangement joins TRBV28 to TRBJ2-7; possible D gene TRBD1, 5 bases. V dropped 6 bases and J dropped 6 bases, with 18 bases sitting between them. This CDR3 region has 14 residues. CDR1 is MDHEN and CDR2 is SYDVKM in the germline V gene. The CDR3 bases are TGTGCCAGCAGGAGTGGGCAGGGTGGGTCCGAGCAGTACTTC. This translates into CASRSGQGGSEQYF.

The chain employs TRBV7-2 and TRBJ2-4; D remains ambiguous. The CDR3 loop spans 13 amino acids. Deletions cut 3 bases from V and 5 bases from J, with 8 bases between. Looked up from germline, CDR1 is SGHTA and CDR2 is FQGNSA. The CDR3 sequence: CASSLGLENIQYF. The CDR3 DNA reads as TGTGCCAGCAGCTTGGGGTTAGAAAACATTCAGTACTTC.

The chain is built from TRBV2 and TRBJ2-3; D ambiguous. The germline CDR1 and CDR2 sequences are SNHLY and FYNNEI. V was pared by 3 bases and J by 3 bases, with 10 bases between. The CDR3 has 14 amino acids. The CDR3 DNA is TGTGCCAGCAGTGAGGGTATTTGGACAGATACGCAGTATTTT. Translating gives CASSEGIWTDTQYF. The entire variable domain, with the rest obtained from reference TRBV2 and TRBJ2-3, is as follows: EPEVTQTPSHQVTQMGQEVILRCVPISNHLYFYWYRQILGQKVEFLVSFYNNEISEKSEIFDDQFSVERPDGSNFTLKIRSTKLEDSAMYFCASSEGIWTDTQYFGPGTRLTVL.

In its sample, this clone was seen a few times. The chain uses TRBV11-2 and TRBJ2-7; 12 nucleotides match TRBD2. The CDR3 spans 16 residues. Losses at the gene ends were 1 base for V and 4 bases for J; bases not matched to a gene: 5. Germline CDR1 reads SGHAT; CDR2 reads FQNNGV. The CDR3 DNA follows: TGTGCCAGCAGCTTAGTAACTAGCGGGGGGTCTTACGAGCAGTACTTC. It is translated as CASSLVTSGGSYEQYF.

There are a few counts of this clone. The chain has TRBV6-1 and TRBJ2-5; D is undetermined. Between the trimmed V and J ends, which lost 3 bases and 4 bases, there was a span of 9 bases. The germline V gene encodes CDR1 MNHNS and CDR2 SASEGT. The CDR3 totals 13 residues. CDR3: CASSDIWGETQYF. For the CDR3, the DNA is TGTGCCAGCAGTGATATCTGGGGAGAGACCCAGTACTTC.

This rearrangement joins TRBV15 to TRBJ2-7; D remains unclear. The CDR3 sequence is 14 residues long. Germline V gene sequence: CDR1 LNHNV, CDR2 YYDKDF (reference sequence). V lost 2 bases and J 0 bases, leaving 8 bases between the germline ends. The DNA of the CDR3 is TGTGCCACCAGCAGAATCGATAGCTCCTACGAGCAGTACTTC. This encodes CATSRIDSSYEQYF.

This clone has just a few counts. The chain uses TRBV7-9 and TRBJ1-2; D perhaps matches TRBD1 (5 bases). CDR1 is SEHNR, CDR2 FQNEAQ, per germline (reference sequence). With 5 bases removed from V and 5 bases from J, the gap between germline ends came to 18 bases. The CDR3 loop spans 15 amino acids. The CDR3 loop is CASSTHSGAGYGYTF. The CDR3 DNA is TGTGCCAGCAGCACCCATAGCGGGGCAGGGTATGGCTACACCTTC.

This chain uses TRBV18 with TRBJ1-1, with D maybe TRBD1 (6 bases). Trimming shortened V by 3 bases and J by 4 bases, and 15 bases separated the two germline ends. The CDR3 length is 15 residues. CDR1 is KGHSH and CDR2 is LQKENI in the germline V gene. CDR3 region: CASSPGALGSTEAFF. The CDR3 nucleotides are TGTGCCAGCTCACCGGGGGCTCTAGGGAGCACTGAAGCTTTCTTT.

For this clone: Distinct nucleotide sequences in the sample also encode this CDR3. V and J are TRBV7-2 and TRBJ2-3; 11 positions agree with TRBD2. Losses at the gene ends were 6 bases for V and 3 bases for J; bases not matched to a gene: 5. There are 15 residues in the CDR3. Germline V CDR1 and CDR2: SGHTA, FQGNSA. The CDR3 DNA is TGTGCCAGCAGACCAGCTAGCGGGAGGACAGATACGCAGTATTTT. It encodes CASRPASGRTDTQYF.

The rearrangement joins TRBV27 to TRBJ1-5; D perhaps matches TRBD1 (5 bases). Germline values: CDR1 MNHEY, CDR2 SMNVEV (reference sequence). This CDR3 has 14 amino acids. The V gene lost 1 base and the J gene lost 7 bases, with 11 bases spanning the gap. The CDR3 coding sequence is TGTGCCAGCAGTTTATTAGGGGCTGGCCAGCCCCAGCATTTT. This encodes CASSLLGAGQPQHF.

V is TRBV27 and J is TRBJ2-3; possible D gene TRBD2, 6 bases. The V and J ends lost 3 bases and 6 bases respectively, with 13 bases between them. CDR3 length: 14 residues. The germline CDR1 and CDR2 sequences are MNHEY and SMNVEV (reference sequence). The CDR3 region has the DNA TGTGCCAGCAGTTTCTGGACTAATAAGGATACGCAGTATTTT. This translates into CASSFWTNKDTQYF.

This chain uses TRBV7-2 with TRBJ2-5, with D unclear. The germline CDR1 and CDR2 sequences are SGHTA and FQGNSA. Trimming left V 4 bases short and J 1 base short, with 19 bases between. The CDR3 totals 17 residues. The chain's CDR3 is CASSSHSTPRTQETQYF. The CDR3 DNA reads TGTGCCAGCAGCTCCCATTCTACGCCTAGGACCCAAGAGACCCAGTACTTC.

The V and J genes are TRBV7-9 and TRBJ1-1; maybe TRBD1 (6 bases). The germline CDR1 and CDR2 sequences are SEHNR and FQNEAQ (reference sequence). This CDR3 has 16 amino acids. Trimming pared 5 bases from V and 0 bases from J, leaving 16 bases between. CDR3 coding DNA: TGTGCCAGCAGCCAACCCCCAGGGGCCATGAACACTGAAGCTTTCTTT. Its protein is CASSQPPGAMNTEAFF.

The chain recombines TRBV19 with TRBJ1-5; D may be TRBD1 (6 bases). CDR1 and CDR2 (germline): LNHDA, SQIVND (reference sequence). Trimming took off 7 bases at V and 7 bases at J, with 11 bases between the two ends. The CDR3 consists of 12 residues. CDR3 in amino acids: CASTKDRQPQHF. The CDR3 DNA follows: TGTGCCAGTACGAAAGACAGGCAGCCCCAGCATTTT.

The rearrangement uses TRBV13 and TRBJ2-5; 8 bases agree with TRBD2. The trim removed 2 bases at V and 4 bases at J, leaving 9 bases unmatched. CDR1 and CDR2 from the germline V gene are PRHDT and FYEKMQ (reference sequence). The CDR3 totals 16 residues. CDR3 nucleotide sequence: TGTGCCAGCAGCTTAATTGGGTCGGGGGGGCGAGAGACCCAGTACTTC. It encodes CASSLIGSGGRETQYF.

This clone was observed a single time. V gene TRBV7-9 combines with J gene TRBJ1-4; D is possibly TRBD1 (6 bases). CDR3 length equals 12 residues. Deletions cut 5 bases from V and 8 bases from J, with 9 bases between. Germline CDR1 reads SEHNR; CDR2 reads FQNEAQ (reference sequence). The CDR3 loop reads CASSLGGEKLFF. The CDR3 bases are TGTGCCAGCAGCCTGGGGGGCGAAAAACTGTTTTTT.

This clone occurred a few times. This sequence joins TRBV28 and TRBJ1-2; TRBD1 might be the D (5 bases). Germline V CDR1 and CDR2: MDHEN, SYDVKM. The V and J ends lost 5 bases and 4 bases respectively, with 11 bases between them. The CDR3 has 13 residues. The CDR3 is CASSPGPSYGYTF. The CDR3 DNA is TGTGCCAGCAGTCCGGGACCATCCTATGGCTACACCTTC.

The DNA for the CDR3 is TGTGCCAGCAGTTGGGGACAGAACACAGATACGCAGTATTTT. It codes for CASSWGQNTDTQYF. The chain combines TRBV28 with TRBJ2-3, with 7 bases aligning to TRBD1. This CDR3 has 14 residues. Germline CDR1 is MDHEN and CDR2 is SYDVKM. Trimming took 4 bases from V and 2 from J; bases not matched to a gene: 3.

The sample holds one count of this clone. The V gene is TRBV5-4, the J gene TRBJ1-2; the D is unclear. CDR1 and CDR2 from the germline V gene are SGHNT and YYREEE (reference sequence). This CDR3 is 13 amino acids long. V was cut by 1 base and J by 3 bases, with 7 bases left in between. The CDR3, as DNA: TGTGCCAGCAGCTTGTCTCGGGACTATGGCTACACCTTC. The encoded protein is CASSLSRDYGYTF. Filled out from reference TRBV5-4 and TRBJ1-2, the complete variable domain reads ETGVTQSPTHLIKTRGQQVTLRCSSQSGHNTVSWYQQALGQGPQFIFQYYREEENGRGNFPPRFSGLQFPNYSSELNVNALELDDSALYLCASSLSRDYGYTFGSGTRLTVV.

The chain uses TRBV5-1 and TRBJ2-1; D is perhaps TRBD2 (6 bases). The germline V gene has CDR1 SGHRS and CDR2 YFSETQ. The CDR3 contains 12 residues. The ends were cut back, 4 bases at V and 9 bases at J, with 11 bases in the middle. Here the CDR3 reads CASSPEGIEQFF. The DNA for the CDR3 is TGCGCCAGCAGCCCGGAGGGGATTGAGCAGTTCTTC.

This clone was found a few times. J is TRBJ1-5 and V is TRBV4-1, with no clear D. CDR1 MGHRA and CDR2 YSYEKL come from the germline V gene. V was clipped by 3 bases and J by 5 bases, with 5 bases between them. This CDR3 has 12 residues. Here the CDR3 reads CASSQGHQPQHF. The CDR3 DNA follows: TGCGCCAGCAGCCAGGGTCATCAGCCCCAGCATTTT.